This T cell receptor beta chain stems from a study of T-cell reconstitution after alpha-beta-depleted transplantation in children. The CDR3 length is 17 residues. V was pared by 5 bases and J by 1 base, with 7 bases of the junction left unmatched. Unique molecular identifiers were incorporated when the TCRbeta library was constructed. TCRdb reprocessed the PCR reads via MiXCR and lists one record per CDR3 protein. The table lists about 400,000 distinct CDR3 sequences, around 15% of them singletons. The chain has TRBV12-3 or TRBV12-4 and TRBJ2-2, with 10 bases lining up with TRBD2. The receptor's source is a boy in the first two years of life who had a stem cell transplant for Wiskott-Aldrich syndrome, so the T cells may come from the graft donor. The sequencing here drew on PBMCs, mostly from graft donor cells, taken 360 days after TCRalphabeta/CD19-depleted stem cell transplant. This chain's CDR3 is CASSPGTSAGNTGELFF. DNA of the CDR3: TGTGCCAGCAGTCCCGGGACTAGCGCAGGGAACACCGGGGAGCTGTTTTTT.